Each of the 32 T cell receptor beta chains below was sequenced from the same sample in a study of T cell clonality in common variable immunodeficiency. Produced via immunoSEQ multiplex PCR; TCRdb's table is partial and in-frame only. The table lists 50,000 to 55,000 clones, with no singletons. The sample was peripheral blood mononuclear cells. These receptors all stem from a person aged 18-69 years in good health.

About this clone: This may stem from a read error, because a much larger clone lies one nucleotide away. The read terminates 3 residues before the CDR3 end, so the remaining end is supplied by the germline J gene. The J gene is TRBJ2-3, the V gene TRBV20-1; 7 bases map to TRBD2. CDR1 and CDR2 from the germline V gene are DFQATT and SNEGSKA (reference sequence). The CDR3 contains 15 residues. CDR3 sequence: CSAKQSGNLGETQYF. Incomplete CDR3 DNA: TGCAGTGCTAAGCAGAGCGGGAACCTGGGAGAGACG.

This clone was seen only a few times. Possible read error: a much larger clone is one base away. Read coverage stops 3 residues before the CDR3 terminus; the germline J gene supplies the remainder. This chain uses TRBV20-1 with TRBJ2-5, with D possibly TRBD2 on 6 matching bases. The CDR3 contains 17 residues. Germline assignment: CDR1 DFQATT and CDR2 SNEGSKA (reference sequence). The covered CDR3 bases are TGCAGTGCGGGATCCTCCGGGACTCTCACCCCCACAGATACC. It yields the protein CSAGSSGTLTPTDT. The entire CDR3 sequence reads CSAGSSGTLTPTDTQYF.

In its sample, this clone was seen many times. The sequenced fragment ends 3 residues before the CDR3 boundary, so the rest is inferred from the germline J gene. The chain couples TRBV20-1 to TRBJ2-3; TRBD2 matches at 10 bases. CDR1 is DFQATT, CDR2 SNEGSKA, per germline (reference sequence). This CDR3 has 11 residues. The CDR3 loop is CGLAARDTQYF. The DNA read from the CDR3 is TGCGGACTAGCGGCCCGGGATACG.

This clone was picked up many times. The CDR3 extends 3 residues past the end of the read, so its final part is completed from the germline J gene. The chain is built from TRBV7-6 and TRBJ1-4, with TRBD1 matching over 10 bases. The V gene end was trimmed by 5 bases and the J gene end by 3 bases; junction bases not matched to a gene: 6. This CDR3 spans 16 amino acids. The germline V gene encodes CDR1 SGHVS and CDR2 FNYEAQ. CDR3 loop: CASSPETGGSNEKLFF. The part of the CDR3 DNA that was read is TGTGCCAGCAGCCCCGAGACAGGGGGCTCTAATGAAAAA.

This clone appeared many times. The CDR3 end is not reached by the read, which stops 3 residues before it; the germline J gene fills it in. This chain uses TRBV7-2 with TRBJ1-2; unclear D gene. Germline V lookup: CDR1 SGHTA, CDR2 FQGNSA. This CDR3 contains 12 residues. V was trimmed by 2 bases and J by 5 bases, leaving 6 bases between them. CDR3 DNA (partial): TGTGCCAGCAGCTTAAAGGGTTATGGC. This translates into CASSLKGYG. The CDR3, in full, reads CASSLKGYGYTF. Full variable domain (outside the CDR3, taken from reference TRBV7-2 and TRBJ1-2): GAGVSQSPSNKVTEKGKDVELRCDPISGHTALYWYRQSLGQGLEFLIYFQGNSAPDKSGLPSDRFSAERTGGSVSTLTIQRTQQEDSAVYLCASSLKGYGYTFGSGTRLTVV.

This clone was observed a few times. The read ends 3 residues before the CDR3 terminus; that terminus is restored from the germline J gene. The chain is built from TRBV20-1 and TRBJ2-3, with D perhaps matching TRBD1 (6 bases). Trimming cost V 5 bases and J 0 bases, with 12 bases left between them. CDR1 is DFQATT, CDR2 SNEGSKA, per germline (reference sequence). The CDR3 loop spans 14 amino acids. The CDR3 bases that were read are TGCAGTGCTCTGACAGGTCGGAGCACAGATACG. As protein: CSALTGRSTDT. In full, the CDR3 reads CSALTGRSTDTQYF.

The CDR3 bases that were read are TGTGCCAGCAGAGAACCGGGGGGTCCCCAAGAGACG. Translating it yields CASREPGGPQET. The CDR3 as a whole reads CASREPGGPQETQYF. The chain joins TRBV6-1 to TRBJ2-3, with 7 bases aligning to TRBD2. The DNA ends 3 residues before the CDR3 does, and the rest of the CDR3 is filled in from the germline J gene. This CDR3 is built from 15 residues. Germline CDR1 reads MNHNS; CDR2 reads SASEGT.

Note on this clone: The read finishes 3 residues shy of the CDR3 end, and the germline J gene is used to complete it. This chain links TRBV7-2 with TRBJ1-1; TRBD1 might be the D (6 bases). The germline CDR1 and CDR2 sequences are SGHTA and FQGNSA. V dropped 5 bases and J dropped 0 bases, with 13 bases sitting between them. The CDR3 totals 15 residues. CDR3: CASSAGGGVNTEAFF. The covered CDR3 bases are TGTGCCAGCAGCGCCGGGGGGGGCGTGAACACTGAA.

This clone occurred many times. The CDR3 extends 3 residues past the end of the read, so its final part is completed from the germline J gene. The rearrangement uses TRBV11-2 and TRBJ2-6, with 8 positions matching TRBD2. This CDR3 comprises 14 residues. CDR1 and CDR2 from the germline V gene are SGHAT and FQNNGV. CDR3 sequence: CASSLDEVAGVLTF. CDR3 DNA, as far as it was read: TGTGCCAGCAGCTTAGATGAGGTAGCGGGAGTC.

There are many counts of this clone. The CDR3 goes on 3 residues after the read ends, and that part is filled in from the germline J gene. V gene TRBV20-1 combines with J gene TRBJ2-2; 9 positions agree with TRBD2. V lost 2 bases and J lost 3; bases outside the gene matches: 4. The CDR3 is 15 residues long. Germline V lookup: CDR1 DFQATT, CDR2 SNEGSKA (reference sequence). The CDR3 reads CSARIRGGDTGELFF. Incomplete CDR3 DNA: TGCAGTGCTAGAATACGCGGGGGGGACACCGGGGAG.

Many counts were recorded for this clone. The read halts 3 residues ahead of the CDR3 end, with the missing end drawn from the germline J gene. The chain joins TRBV30 to TRBJ2-1; 7 bases fit TRBD1. V lost 7 bases and J lost 0; bases outside the gene matches: 15. The CDR3 loop spans 17 amino acids. In germline, CDR1 is GTSNPN, CDR2 SVGIG (reference sequence). The CDR3 here is CASLFPGQRISYNEQFF. Incomplete CDR3 DNA: TGTGCCTCCCTCTTCCCGGGACAGAGAATCTCCTACAATGAG.

At least ten counts were recorded for this clone. The sequenced fragment ends 3 residues before the CDR3 boundary, so the rest is inferred from the germline J gene. The chain employs TRBV20-1 and TRBJ2-1; 15 nucleotides line up with TRBD2. The junction had 6 bases not matched to a gene; V was cut back by 6 bases and J by 0 bases. In germline, CDR1 is DFQATT, CDR2 SNEGSKA (reference sequence). The CDR3 length is 17 residues. This CDR3 is CSAVGTSGRISYNEQFF. CDR3 bases read: TGCAGTGCGGTCGGGACTAGCGGGAGGATCTCCTACAATGAG.

To note about this clone: The read terminates 3 residues ahead of where the CDR3 ends, so the germline J gene completes it. The chain employs TRBV6-2 or TRBV6-3 and TRBJ2-3, with D tentatively TRBD2 (6 bases). Per germline, CDR1 MNHEY and CDR2 SVGEGT. The CDR3 spans 16 residues. The covered CDR3 bases are TGTGCCAGCAGCCGGCCCCGGGACTCCAATAAAGAGACG. The encoded protein is CASSRPRDSNKET. The full CDR3 reads CASSRPRDSNKETQYF.

The sample holds many counts of this clone. The read ends 3 residues shy of where the CDR3 ends; the end is completed using the germline J gene. The chain combines TRBV6-2 or TRBV6-3 with TRBJ2-1, with TRBD1 matching 7 bases. From germline, CDR1 is MNHEY and CDR2 SVGEGT. The CDR3 totals 14 residues. The V segment lost 2 bases and the J segment 7 bases; nucleotides outside the gene matches: 5. The DNA read from the CDR3 is TGTGCCAGCAGTTACGGACAGGACAAAAATGAG. Protein: CASSYGQDKNE. The CDR3 in its entirety is CASSYGQDKNEQFF.

This clone has at least ten counts. Read sequence stops 3 residues before the CDR3 end, and the germline J gene provides the missing end. This sequence joins TRBV5-1 and TRBJ1-6; 9 bases line up with TRBD1. The length of the CDR3 is 15 residues. Germline CDR1 and CDR2: SGHRS and YFSETQ. Germline trimming cut 4 bases from V and 9 bases from J; bases unmatched to any gene: 8. The CDR3: CASSIGSGQGSPLHF. The sequenced CDR3 bases are TGCGCCAGCAGCATAGGCTCGGGACAGGGTTCACCC.

Comment on this clone: The read terminates 3 residues ahead of where the CDR3 ends, so the germline J gene completes it. This chain links TRBV18 with TRBJ2-3; either TRBD1 or TRBD2 may supply D (5 bases each). The CDR3 loop spans 16 amino acids. Germline CDR1 is KGHSH and CDR2 is LQKENI. This chain's CDR3 is CASSPTATAFGETQYF. Partial CDR3 DNA: TGTGCCAGCTCACCCACGGCGACAGCCTTTGGGGAGACG. The complete variable domain, with remaining parts taken from reference TRBV18 and TRBJ2-3, reads NAGVMQNPRHLVRRRGQEARLRCSPMKGHSHVYWYRQLPEEGLKFMVYLQKENIIDESGMPKERFSAEFPKEGPSILRIQQVVRGDSAAYFCASSPTATAFGETQYFGPGTRLTVL.

This clone was observed many times. The sequenced part of the CDR3 DNA is TGTGCCAGCAGCCTAGAGGGGACC. Its translation is CASSLEGT. Given in full, the CDR3 is CASSLEGTQYF. The rearrangement joins TRBV7-2 to TRBJ2-5, with D maybe TRBD2 (5 bases). The read comes to an end 3 residues before the CDR3 does, leaving the germline J gene to fill in the end. CDR3 length: 11 amino acids. The V gene's germline CDR1 is SGHTA and CDR2 FQGNSA. With 5 bases removed from V and 7 bases from J, the gap between germline ends came to 8 bases.

This clone has a count of ten or more. Read sequence stops 3 residues before the CDR3 end, and the germline J gene provides the missing end. This chain joins TRBV5-6 and TRBJ1-2, with TRBD1 matching over 8 bases. The CDR3 spans 15 residues. Germline CDR1 reads SGHDT; CDR2 reads YYEEEE. The covered CDR3 bases are TGTGCCAGCAGCTTGTACTGGCAGGGGGCGCCCGGC. It is translated as CASSLYWQGAPG. The whole CDR3 region reads CASSLYWQGAPGYTF.

The sample holds many counts of this clone. The CDR3 extends 3 residues past the end of the read, so its final part is completed from the germline J gene. The gene calls are TRBV7-2 and TRBJ1-1; D is unclear. Germline loops: CDR1 SGHTA, CDR2 FQGNSA. V was cut by 1 base and J by 7 bases, with 13 bases left in between. This CDR3 region has 14 residues. CDR3 region: CASSLGWRQDEAFF. The sequenced CDR3 bases are TGTGCCAGCAGCTTAGGATGGCGACAAGATGAA.

The table lists this clone with many counts. With the read ending 3 residues before the CDR3 end, the germline J gene is used to fill in that end. The chain couples TRBV5-1 to TRBJ2-3; D is ambiguous. Germline V CDR1 and CDR2: SGHRS, YFSETQ. V was cut by 0 bases and J by 3 bases, with 8 bases left in between. CDR3 length: 14 residues. The DNA read from the CDR3 is TGCGCCAGCAGCTTGGAGCGAGTAACAGATACG. Its translation: CASSLERVTDT. The CDR3 in full is CASSLERVTDTQYF. Full variable domain (remainder filled in from reference TRBV5-1 and TRBJ2-3): KAGVTQTPRYLIKTRGQQVTLSCSPISGHRSVSWYQQTPGQGLQFLFEYFSETQRNKGNFPGRFSGRQFSNSRSEMNVSTLELGDSALYLCASSLERVTDTQYFGPGTRLTVL.

This clone was found a few times. One junction end disagrees with the germline gene, perhaps due to a read error. The read ends 3 residues shy of where the CDR3 ends; the end is completed using the germline J gene. Other DNA sequences from this sample encode an identical CDR3 as well. The V and J genes are TRBV30 and TRBJ1-3, with D unclear. The CDR3 is 15 amino acids. The V gene's germline CDR1 is GTSNPN and CDR2 SVGIG (reference sequence). CDR3 bases read: TGTGCCTGGAGTGTCGCCTTAAGGGCTGGAAACACT. Its protein product is CAWSVALRAGNT. The CDR3 in its entirety is CAWSVALRAGNTIYF. Complete variable domain (other parts from reference TRBV30 and TRBJ1-3): SQTIHQWPATLVQPVGSPLSLECTVEGTSNPNLYWYRQAAGRGLQLLFYSVGIGQISSEVPQNLSASRPQDRQFILSSKKLLLSDSGFYLCAWSVALRAGNTIYFGEGSWLTVV.

At least ten counts were recorded for this clone. With the read ending 3 residues before the CDR3 end, the germline J gene is used to fill in that end. V and J are TRBV14 and TRBJ1-6; D gene unclear. CDR3 length: 13 amino acids. Trimming removed 4 bases from V and 8 bases from J, with 9 bases in between. CDR1 and CDR2 (germline): SGHDN, FVKESK. CDR3 loop: CASSPRRDSPLHF. The CDR3 bases that were read are TGTGCCAGCAGCCCCAGGCGAGATTCACCC.

There are many counts of this clone. The CDR3 region is CASSQETSVSTDTQYF. The sequenced part of the CDR3 DNA is TGCGCCAGCAGCCAAGAAACTAGCGTGAGCACAGATACG. The rearrangement joins TRBV4-1 to TRBJ2-3; 7 bases map to TRBD2. The read finishes 3 residues shy of the CDR3 end, and the germline J gene is used to complete it. CDR3 length: 16 residues. With V trimmed by 0 bases and J by 0 bases, 3 bases remained unmatched. The germline gives CDR1 MGHRA, CDR2 YSYEKL.

This clone occurred a few times. Coverage ceases 3 residues before the CDR3 finishes, and the germline J gene fills in the end. The chain carries TRBV19 and TRBJ1-2; 9 positions agree with TRBD1. The CDR3 totals 15 residues. The V gene's germline CDR1 is LNHDA and CDR2 SQIVND (reference sequence). The CDR3 is CASSSWTGDSYDYTF. CDR3 bases read: TGTGCCAGTAGTTCATGGACAGGGGACTCCTACGAC.

This clone has at least ten counts. Read sequence stops 3 residues before the CDR3 end, and the germline J gene provides the missing end. The V and J genes are TRBV4-2 and TRBJ1-4; a possible D gene is TRBD1 (5 bases). V lost 3 bases and J 10 bases, leaving 21 bases between the germline ends. The CDR3 extends over 16 amino acids. CDR1 and CDR2 (germline): LGHNA, YNFKEQ. The CDR3 region is CASSQGMGQSDGKLFF. The CDR3 bases that were read are TGTGCCAGCAGCCAGGGCATGGGGCAGTCGGACGGAAAA.

This clone was recorded many times. The read comes to an end 3 residues before the CDR3 does, leaving the germline J gene to fill in the end. This chain connects TRBV20-1 to TRBJ2-6, with TRBD2 as a possible D gene (7 bases). The V gene lost 6 bases and the J gene lost 1 base, with 19 bases spanning the gap. The CDR3 runs 17 residues. Germline lookup yields CDR1 DFQATT and CDR2 SNEGSKA (reference sequence). The part of the CDR3 DNA that was read is TGCAGTGCCCCTTCAGGGAGGGGGGGGTCTGGGGCCAACGTC. Its protein product is CSAPSGRGGSGANV. The entire CDR3 reads CSAPSGRGGSGANVLTF.

This clone came up a few times. Read coverage stops 3 residues before the CDR3 terminus; the germline J gene supplies the remainder. V usage is TRBV7-8 and J usage is TRBJ1-2, with TRBD1 identical over 8 bases. CDR1 SGHVS and CDR2 FQNEAQ come from the germline V gene. The CDR3 length is 15 residues. V shed 1 base, J shed 6 bases, and the junction held 7 bases outside the gene matches. The CDR3 bases that were read are TGTGCCAGCAGCTTAGGGCAGGGGGCTAATAATGGC. This gives the protein CASSLGQGANNG. The entire CDR3 protein reads CASSLGQGANNGYTF.

The CDR3 sequence is CASSLRTANTEAFF. The CDR3 bases that were read are TGTGCCAGCAGCTTACGGACAGCGAACACTGAA. The chain links TRBV7-9 to TRBJ1-1; D may be TRBD1 (6 bases). The sequence runs out 3 residues before the end of the CDR3; the remainder is reconstructed from the germline J gene. V lost 2 bases and J 1 base, leaving 8 bases between the germline ends. Germline-derived CDR1 and CDR2 are SEHNR and FQNEAQ (reference sequence). This CDR3 contains 14 residues.

This clone was seen many times. The read ends 3 residues shy of where the CDR3 ends; the end is completed using the germline J gene. J is TRBJ1-2 and V is TRBV10-3, with 8 bases that match TRBD1. There are 15 residues in the CDR3. J was trimmed by 7 bases and V by 4 bases; bases with no gene match: 11. Germline CDR1 reads ENHRY; CDR2 reads SYGVKD. The covered CDR3 bases are TGTGCCATCAGTGGCGGACAGGGAAGCATTGGTGGC. Its protein product is CAISGGQGSIGG. The CDR3 in its entirety is CAISGGQGSIGGYTF.

This clone occurred many times. The read gets to within 3 residues of the CDR3 end, and the germline J gene fills in the rest. The chain is built from TRBV7-9 and TRBJ2-3; a weak D match, TRBD1 (6 bases). Trimming took off 2 bases at V and 2 bases at J, with 11 bases between the two ends. The CDR3 contains 15 residues. Germline V CDR1 and CDR2: SEHNR, FQNEAQ (reference sequence). The CDR3 DNA, read in part, is TGTGCCAGCAGCTTATCGGCAGGGGACACAGATACG. This translates into CASSLSAGDTDT. The whole CDR3 reads CASSLSAGDTDTQYF.

Of note for this clone: The CDR3 end is not reached by the read, which stops 3 residues before it; the germline J gene fills it in. The V call is TRBV30, the J call TRBJ2-4; TRBD1 matches 7 bases. Germline V gives CDR1 GTSNPN, CDR2 SVGIG (reference sequence). This CDR3 has 15 amino acids. This CDR3 reads CAWSAFTTGDGGQYF. CDR3 bases read: TGTGCCTGGAGTGCCTTCACTACAGGGGACGGTGGT.

This clone was picked up many times. The read comes to an end 3 residues before the CDR3 does, leaving the germline J gene to fill in the end. V usage is TRBV30 and J usage is TRBJ2-7; possibly TRBD1 for D (5 bases). The CDR3 is 14 amino acids. V was cut by 0 bases and J by 5 bases, with 14 bases left in between. CDR1 is GTSNPN, CDR2 SVGIG, per germline (reference sequence). The sequenced CDR3 bases are TGTGCCTGGAGTGTCGGGCAGGGTCTCAACGAG. Protein product: CAWSVGQGLNE. The whole CDR3 sequence reads CAWSVGQGLNEQYF.